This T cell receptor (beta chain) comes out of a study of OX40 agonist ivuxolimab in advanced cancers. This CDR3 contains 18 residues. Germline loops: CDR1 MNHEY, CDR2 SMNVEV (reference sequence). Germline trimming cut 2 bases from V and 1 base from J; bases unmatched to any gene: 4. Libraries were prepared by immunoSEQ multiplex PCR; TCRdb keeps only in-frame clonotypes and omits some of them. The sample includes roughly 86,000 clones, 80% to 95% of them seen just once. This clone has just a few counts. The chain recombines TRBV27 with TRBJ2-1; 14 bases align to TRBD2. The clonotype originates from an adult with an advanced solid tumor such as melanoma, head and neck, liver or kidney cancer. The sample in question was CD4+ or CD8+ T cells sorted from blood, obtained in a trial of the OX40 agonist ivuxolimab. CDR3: CASSLHGTSGGSYNEQFF. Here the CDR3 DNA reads TGTGCCAGCAGTTTACATGGGACTAGCGGGGGTTCCTACAATGAGCAGTTCTTC.